The 9 T cell receptor beta chains listed next were all sequenced from one sample in a study of blood T cells in healthy people across ages. A second 7 to 11 cycle PCR used barcoded and J-beta primers. MiXCR, run by TCRdb on the 5' RACE reads, gives a single entry per CDR3 protein. The sample shows 1.5 million to 2 million distinct CDR3 sequences, 28% of them seen only once. The material sequenced was blood. Receptor source: a woman in her twenties or thirties in good health.

This sequence joins TRBV10-3 and TRBJ1-1; 7 bases fit TRBD1. The V gene end was trimmed by 6 bases and the J gene end by 0 bases; junction bases not matched to a gene: 4. Germline CDR1 ENHRY, CDR2 SYGVKD. This CDR3 is built from 14 residues. DNA of the CDR3: TGTGCCATCAGCAGACAGGGTTTGAACACTGAAGCTTTCTTT. Protein product: CAISRQGLNTEAFF.

The CDR3 DNA follows: TGTGCCAGCAGCTTAAATTCGGCACTCACGACCGGGGAGCTGTTTTTT. Its translation is CASSLNSALTTGELFF. V usage is TRBV7-2 and J usage is TRBJ2-2; D is undetermined. The CDR3 runs to 16 residues. Per the germline V gene, CDR1 is SGHTA and CDR2 is FQGNSA. Trimming removed 2 bases from V and 5 bases from J, with 15 bases in between.

There are many counts of this clonotype. The chain combines TRBV20-1 with TRBJ2-5; a possible D gene is TRBD1 (6 bases). Between the trimmed V and J ends, which lost 3 bases and 5 bases, there was a span of 16 bases. Per the germline V gene, CDR1 is DFQATT and CDR2 is SNEGSKA (reference sequence). The CDR3 sequence is 14 residues long. CDR3 DNA: TGCAGTGCTAGTCTGACTTACAGGGAGGAGACCCAGTACTTC. This encodes CSASLTYREETQYF.

A few counts support this clonotype. The chain joins TRBV10-2 to TRBJ1-5, with D perhaps matching TRBD1 (5 bases). The germline V gene has CDR1 WSHSY and CDR2 SAAADI. Trimming stripped 2 bases from V and 4 bases from J, with 15 bases between. The CDR3 is 16 residues long. This chain's CDR3 is CASSESRQGRNQPQHF. CDR3 bases: TGCGCCAGCAGTGAGAGTAGGCAGGGTCGTAATCAGCCCCAGCATTTT.

This chain uses TRBV5-1 with TRBJ1-2, with D perhaps matching TRBD1 (5 bases). Per germline, CDR1 SGHRS and CDR2 YFSETQ. Trimming cost V 0 bases and J 8 bases, with 11 bases left between them. The CDR3 consists of 13 residues. For the CDR3, the DNA is TGCGCCAGCAGCTTGGTCAAAAGGGACGGCTACACCTTC. The encoded protein is CASSLVKRDGYTF.

In its sample, this clonotype was seen many times. V is TRBV7-9 and J is TRBJ2-7, with D possibly being TRBD1 (6 bases). V was shortened by 8 bases and J by 4 bases, with 18 bases between the two germline ends. Germline V CDR1 and CDR2: SEHNR, FQNEAQ (reference sequence). The CDR3 has 14 amino acids. CDR3 in DNA: TGTGCCAGCCTTTGGCAGGGGACCCTTTACGAGCAGTACTTC. This sequence encodes CASLWQGTLYEQYF.

The chain recombines TRBV7-3 with TRBJ2-4; 8 bases are shared with TRBD2. From germline, CDR1 is SGHTA and CDR2 FQGTGA. CDR3 length: 15 residues. Losses at the gene ends were 5 bases for V and 13 bases for J; bases not matched to a gene: 16. The CDR3 DNA is TGTGCCAGCAGCGCCAGCGGGGGTTCTAACAATGAGCAGTACTTC. Residues: CASSASGGSNNEQYF.

The CDR3 loop reads CAWRLTGTGGNEQYF. The CDR3 nucleotides read TGTGCCTGGAGGCTCACCGGGACAGGCGGTAACGAGCAGTACTTC. V is TRBV30 and J is TRBJ2-7; TRBD1 agrees at 8 bases. Trimming took 3 bases from V and 5 from J; bases not matched to a gene: 12. This CDR3 comprises 15 residues. From germline, CDR1 is GTSNPN and CDR2 SVGIG (reference sequence).

This clonotype has a count of ten or more. The chain uses TRBV20-1 and TRBJ2-4, with TRBD2 matching 13 bases. The germline gives CDR1 DFQATT, CDR2 SNEGSKA (reference sequence). The CDR3 covers 15 residues. Losses at the gene ends were 6 bases for V and 7 bases for J; bases not matched to a gene: 9. CDR3 in amino acids: CSAPPTSGGPNIQYF. In nucleotides, the CDR3 is TGCAGTGCCCCGCCGACTAGCGGGGGGCCGAACATTCAGTACTTC.